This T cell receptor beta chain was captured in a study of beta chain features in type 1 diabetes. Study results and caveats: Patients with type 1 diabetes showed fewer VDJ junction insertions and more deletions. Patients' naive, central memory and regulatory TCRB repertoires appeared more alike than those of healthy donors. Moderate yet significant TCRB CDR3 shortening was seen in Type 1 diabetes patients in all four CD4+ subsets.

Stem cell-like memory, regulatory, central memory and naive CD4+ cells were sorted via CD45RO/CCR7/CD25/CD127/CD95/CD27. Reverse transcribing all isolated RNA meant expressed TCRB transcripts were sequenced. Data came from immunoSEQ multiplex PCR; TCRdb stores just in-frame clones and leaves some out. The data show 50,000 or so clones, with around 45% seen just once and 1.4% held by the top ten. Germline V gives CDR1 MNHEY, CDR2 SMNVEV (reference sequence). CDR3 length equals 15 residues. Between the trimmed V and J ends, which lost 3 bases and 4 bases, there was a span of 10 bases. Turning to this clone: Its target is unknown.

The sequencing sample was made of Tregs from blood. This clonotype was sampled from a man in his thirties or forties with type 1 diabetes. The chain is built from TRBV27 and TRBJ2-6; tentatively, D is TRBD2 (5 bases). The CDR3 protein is CASSFEGVGANVLTF. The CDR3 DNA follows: TGTGCCAGCAGTTTCGAGGGAGTGGGGGCCAACGTCCTGACTTTC.